This T cell receptor beta chain was identified in a study of blood T cells in healthy people across ages. Germline CDR1 is SNHLY and CDR2 is FYNNEI. CDR3 length: 13 amino acids. The germline V and J ends were trimmed by 8 bases and 2 bases, with 10 bases remaining between them. It was with a sample-barcoded 5' primer and a J-beta primer mix that a second PCR of about 6 to 12 cycles was run. MiXCR, run by TCRdb on the 5' RACE reads, gives a single entry per CDR3 protein. The sample shows nearly 1 million distinct CDR3 sequences, about 51% of them seen only once. The sample comprised blood. This chain uses TRBV2 with TRBJ2-1; perhaps D is TRBD1 or TRBD2 (5 bases each). This TCR was recovered from a woman between 55 and 75 years old in good health. Here the CDR3 DNA reads TGTGCCAGCCGGGGCAAGGCCTACAATGAGCAGTTCTTC. This sequence encodes CASRGKAYNEQFF.